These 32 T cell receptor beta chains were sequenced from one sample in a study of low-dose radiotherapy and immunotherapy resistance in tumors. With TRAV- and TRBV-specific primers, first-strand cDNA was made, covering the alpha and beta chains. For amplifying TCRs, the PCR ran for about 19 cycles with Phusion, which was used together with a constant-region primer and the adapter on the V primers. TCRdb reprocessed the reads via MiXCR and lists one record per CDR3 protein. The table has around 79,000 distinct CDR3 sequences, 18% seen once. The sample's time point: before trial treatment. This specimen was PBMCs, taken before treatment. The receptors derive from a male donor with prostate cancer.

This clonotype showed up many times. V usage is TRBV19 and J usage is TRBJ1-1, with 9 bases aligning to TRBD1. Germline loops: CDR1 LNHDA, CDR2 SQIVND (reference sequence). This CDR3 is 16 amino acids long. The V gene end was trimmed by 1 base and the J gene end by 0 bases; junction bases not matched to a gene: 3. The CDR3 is CASSIVGQGVNTEAFF. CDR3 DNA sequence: TGTGCCAGTAGTATAGTGGGACAGGGAGTGAACACTGAAGCTTTCTTT.

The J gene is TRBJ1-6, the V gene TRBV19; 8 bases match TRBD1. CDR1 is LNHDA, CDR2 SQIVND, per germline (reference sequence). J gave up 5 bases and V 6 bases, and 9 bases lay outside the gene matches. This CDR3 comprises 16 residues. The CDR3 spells CASRSPGQGDNSPLHF. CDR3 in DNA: TGTGCCAGTAGGAGCCCCGGACAGGGTGATAATTCACCCCTCCACTTT. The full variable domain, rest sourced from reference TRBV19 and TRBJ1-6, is DGGITQSPKYLFRKEGQNVTLSCEQNLNHDAMYWYRQDPGQGLRLIYYSQIVNDFQKGDIAEGYSVSREKKESFPLTVTSAQKNPTAFYLCASRSPGQGDNSPLHFGNGTRLTVT.

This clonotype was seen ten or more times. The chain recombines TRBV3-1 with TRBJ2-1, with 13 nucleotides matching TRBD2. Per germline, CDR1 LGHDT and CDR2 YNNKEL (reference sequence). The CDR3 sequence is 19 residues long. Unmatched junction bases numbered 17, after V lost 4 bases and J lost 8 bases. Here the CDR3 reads CASSRKGQITSGGDHEQFF. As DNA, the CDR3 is TGTGCCAGCAGCCGAAAGGGGCAGATTACTAGCGGGGGGGACCATGAGCAGTTCTTC.

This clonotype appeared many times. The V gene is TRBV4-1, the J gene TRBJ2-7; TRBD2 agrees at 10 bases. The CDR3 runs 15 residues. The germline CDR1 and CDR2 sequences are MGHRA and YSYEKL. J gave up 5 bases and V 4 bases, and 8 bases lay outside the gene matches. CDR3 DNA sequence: TGCGCCAGCAGCCGACCAGGAGCGGGAGGGGACGAGCAGTACTTC. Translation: CASSRPGAGGDEQYF.

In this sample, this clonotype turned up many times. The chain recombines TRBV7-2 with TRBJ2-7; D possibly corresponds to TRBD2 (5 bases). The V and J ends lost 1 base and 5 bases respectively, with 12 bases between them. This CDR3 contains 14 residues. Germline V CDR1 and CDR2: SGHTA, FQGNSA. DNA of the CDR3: TGTGCCAGCAGCTTAGTCCGGGATCTCCACGAGCAGTACTTC. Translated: CASSLVRDLHEQYF.

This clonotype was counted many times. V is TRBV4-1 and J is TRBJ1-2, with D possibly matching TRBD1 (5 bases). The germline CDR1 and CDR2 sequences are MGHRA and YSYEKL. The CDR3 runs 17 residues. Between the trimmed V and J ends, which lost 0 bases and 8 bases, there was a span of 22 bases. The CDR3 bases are TGCGCCAGCAGCCAAGATATCCAGGCGGGGCGGGAAATCGGCTACACCTTC. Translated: CASSQDIQAGREIGYTF.

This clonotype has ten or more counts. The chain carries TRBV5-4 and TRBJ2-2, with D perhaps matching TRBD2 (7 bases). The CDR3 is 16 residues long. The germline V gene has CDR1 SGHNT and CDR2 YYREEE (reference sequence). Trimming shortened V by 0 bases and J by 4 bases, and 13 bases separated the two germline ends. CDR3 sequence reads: CASSLAAGASTGELFF. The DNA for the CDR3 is TGTGCCAGCAGCTTGGCCGCGGGGGCGAGCACCGGGGAGCTGTTTTTT.

The CDR3 sequence: CASSDGGRRQGAWNEQFF. CDR3 nucleotides: TGTGCCAGCAGTGACGGGGGTCGGAGACAGGGGGCGTGGAATGAGCAGTTCTTC. The rearrangement uses TRBV6-6 and TRBJ2-1; TRBD1 matches 10 bases. The CDR3 totals 18 residues. Germline V gives CDR1 MNHNY, CDR2 SVGAGI (reference sequence). V lost 5 bases and J lost 7; bases outside the gene matches: 17.

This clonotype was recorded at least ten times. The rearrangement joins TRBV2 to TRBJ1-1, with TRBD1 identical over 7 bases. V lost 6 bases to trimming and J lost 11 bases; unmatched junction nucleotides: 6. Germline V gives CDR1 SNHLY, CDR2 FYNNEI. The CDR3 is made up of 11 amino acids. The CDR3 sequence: CASRQGFVAFF. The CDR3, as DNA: TGTGCCAGCAGACAGGGGTTCGTTGCTTTCTTT.

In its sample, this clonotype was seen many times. CDR3 in DNA: TGTGCCAGCAGTTACTCAGGGACTAGCACTCAAGAGACCCAGTACTTC. This gives the protein CASSYSGTSTQETQYF. The chain combines TRBV6-6 with TRBJ2-5; TRBD2 matches 9 bases. The CDR3 loop spans 16 amino acids. J was trimmed by 2 bases and V by 0 bases; bases with no gene match: 4. Germline V gene sequence: CDR1 MNHNY, CDR2 SVGAGI (reference sequence).

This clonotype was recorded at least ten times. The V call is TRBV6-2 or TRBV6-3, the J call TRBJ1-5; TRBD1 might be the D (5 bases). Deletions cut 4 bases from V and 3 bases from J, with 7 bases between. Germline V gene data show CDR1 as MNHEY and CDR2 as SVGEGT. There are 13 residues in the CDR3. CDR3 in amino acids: CASSLQANQPQHF. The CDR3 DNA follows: TGTGCCAGCAGTTTACAGGCCAATCAGCCCCAGCATTTT.

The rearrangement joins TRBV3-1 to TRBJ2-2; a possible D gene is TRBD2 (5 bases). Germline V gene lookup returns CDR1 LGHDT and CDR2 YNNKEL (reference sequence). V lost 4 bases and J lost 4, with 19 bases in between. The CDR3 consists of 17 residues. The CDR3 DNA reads TGTGCCAGCAGCCCGATCGGGGTTTCGTCGAGCACCGGGGAGCTGTTTTTT. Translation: CASSPIGVSSSTGELFF.

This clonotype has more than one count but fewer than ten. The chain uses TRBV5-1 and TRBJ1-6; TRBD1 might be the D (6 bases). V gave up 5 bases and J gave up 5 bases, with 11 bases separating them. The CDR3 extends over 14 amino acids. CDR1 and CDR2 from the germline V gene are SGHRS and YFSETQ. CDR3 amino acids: CASRATGDNSPLHF. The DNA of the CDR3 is TGCGCCAGCAGGGCGACAGGAGATAATTCACCCCTCCACTTT.

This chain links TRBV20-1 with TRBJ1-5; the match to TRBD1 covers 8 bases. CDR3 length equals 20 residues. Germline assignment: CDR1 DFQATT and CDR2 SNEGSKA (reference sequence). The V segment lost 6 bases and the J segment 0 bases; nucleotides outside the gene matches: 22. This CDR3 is CSAEGLRQGTDFNSNQPQHF. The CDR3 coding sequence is TGCAGTGCCGAGGGGCTAAGACAGGGGACCGATTTTAATAGCAATCAGCCCCAGCATTTT.

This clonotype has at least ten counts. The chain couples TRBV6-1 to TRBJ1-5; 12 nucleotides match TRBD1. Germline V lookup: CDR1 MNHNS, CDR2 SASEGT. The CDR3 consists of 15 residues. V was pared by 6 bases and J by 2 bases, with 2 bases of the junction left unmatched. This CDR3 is CASRGQGARNQPQHF. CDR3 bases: TGTGCCAGCAGGGGACAGGGGGCCCGCAATCAGCCCCAGCATTTT.

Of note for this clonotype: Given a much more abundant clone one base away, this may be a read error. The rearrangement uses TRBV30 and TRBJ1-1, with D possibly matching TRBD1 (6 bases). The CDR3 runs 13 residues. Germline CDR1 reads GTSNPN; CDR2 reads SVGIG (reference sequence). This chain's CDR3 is CAWSVRGDTEAYF. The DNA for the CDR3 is TGTGCCTGGAGTGTACGGGGGGACACTGAAGCTTACTTT.

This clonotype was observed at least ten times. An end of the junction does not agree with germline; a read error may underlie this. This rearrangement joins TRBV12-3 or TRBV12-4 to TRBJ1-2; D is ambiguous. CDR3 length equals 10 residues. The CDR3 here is CASREIVTNF. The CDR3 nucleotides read TGTGCCAGCAGGGAGATCGTGACGAACTTC.

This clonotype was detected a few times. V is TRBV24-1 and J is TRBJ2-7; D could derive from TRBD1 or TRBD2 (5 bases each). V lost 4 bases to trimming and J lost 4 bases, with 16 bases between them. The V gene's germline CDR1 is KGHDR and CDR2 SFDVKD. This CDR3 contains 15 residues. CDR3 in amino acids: CATSDWDGDRYEQYF. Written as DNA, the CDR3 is TGTGCCACCAGTGACTGGGACGGCGATCGGTACGAGCAGTACTTC.

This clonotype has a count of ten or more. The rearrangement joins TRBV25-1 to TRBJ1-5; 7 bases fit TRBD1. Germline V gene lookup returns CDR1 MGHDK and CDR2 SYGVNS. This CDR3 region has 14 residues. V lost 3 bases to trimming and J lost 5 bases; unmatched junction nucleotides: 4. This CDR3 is CASSETGTHQPQHF. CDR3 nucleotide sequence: TGTGCCAGCAGTGAGACAGGGACGCATCAGCCCCAGCATTTT. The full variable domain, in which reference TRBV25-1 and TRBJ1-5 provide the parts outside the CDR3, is EADIYQTPRYLVIGTGKKITLECSQTMGHDKMYWYQQDPGMELHLIHYSYGVNSTEKGDLSSESTVSRIRTEHFPLTLESARPSHTSQYLCASSETGTHQPQHFGDGTRLSIL.

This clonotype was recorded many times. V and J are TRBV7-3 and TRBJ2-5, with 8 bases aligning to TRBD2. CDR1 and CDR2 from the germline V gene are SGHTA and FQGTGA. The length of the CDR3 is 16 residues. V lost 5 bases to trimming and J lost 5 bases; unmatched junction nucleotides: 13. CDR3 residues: CASSPIAGKDRETQYF. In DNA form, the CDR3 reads TGTGCCAGCAGCCCAATAGCGGGAAAAGATCGGGAGACCCAGTACTTC.

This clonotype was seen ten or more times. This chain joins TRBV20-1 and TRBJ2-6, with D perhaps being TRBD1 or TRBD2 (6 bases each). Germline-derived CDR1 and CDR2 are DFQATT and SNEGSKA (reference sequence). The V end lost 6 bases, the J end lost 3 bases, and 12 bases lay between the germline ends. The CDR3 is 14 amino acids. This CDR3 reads CSAPRGDGANVLTF. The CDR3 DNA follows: TGCAGTGCCCCAAGGGGGGATGGGGCCAACGTCCTGACTTTC.

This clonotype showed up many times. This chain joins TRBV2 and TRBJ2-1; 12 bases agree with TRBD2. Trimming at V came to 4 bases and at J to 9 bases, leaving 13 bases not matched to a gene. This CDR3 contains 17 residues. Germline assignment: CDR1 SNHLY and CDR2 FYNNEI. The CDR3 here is CASSARAPSGGAVEQFF. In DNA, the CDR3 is TGTGCCAGCAGTGCTAGGGCCCCTAGCGGGGGGGCGGTTGAGCAGTTCTTC. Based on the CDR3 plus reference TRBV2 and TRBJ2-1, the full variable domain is EPEVTQTPSHQVTQMGQEVILRCVPISNHLYFYWYRQILGQKVEFLVSFYNNEISEKSEIFDDQFSVERPDGSNFTLKIRSTKLEDSAMYFCASSARAPSGGAVEQFFGPGTRLTVL.

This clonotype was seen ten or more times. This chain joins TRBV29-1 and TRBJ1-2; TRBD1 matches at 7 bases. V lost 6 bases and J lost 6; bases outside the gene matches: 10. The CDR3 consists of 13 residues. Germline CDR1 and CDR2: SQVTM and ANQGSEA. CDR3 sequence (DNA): TGCAGCGTCCCACCGGGACAGCTTGATGGCTACACCTTC. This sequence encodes CSVPPGQLDGYTF.

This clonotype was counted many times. CDR3 amino acids: CSARPLPRDTGELFF. The CDR3, as DNA: TGCAGTGCTAGACCACTTCCCAGGGATACCGGGGAGCTGTTTTTT. The chain couples TRBV20-1 to TRBJ2-2; perhaps TRBD1 as D (5 bases). The CDR3 extends over 15 amino acids. With 2 bases removed from V and 5 bases from J, the gap between germline ends came to 15 bases. Germline V gives CDR1 DFQATT, CDR2 SNEGSKA (reference sequence).

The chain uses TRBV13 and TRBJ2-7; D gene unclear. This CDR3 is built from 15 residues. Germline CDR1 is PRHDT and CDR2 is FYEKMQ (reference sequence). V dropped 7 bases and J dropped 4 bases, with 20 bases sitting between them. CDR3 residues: CASTLRVGIFYEQYF. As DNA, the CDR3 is TGTGCCAGCACCCTAAGGGTAGGGATTTTTTACGAGCAGTACTTC.

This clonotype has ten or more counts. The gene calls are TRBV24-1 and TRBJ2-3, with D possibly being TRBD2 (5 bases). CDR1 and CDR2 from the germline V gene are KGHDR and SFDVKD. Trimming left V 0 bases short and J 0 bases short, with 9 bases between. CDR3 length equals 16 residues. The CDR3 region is CATSDLGGSSTDTQYF. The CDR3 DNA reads TGTGCCACCAGTGATTTGGGCGGGTCAAGCACAGATACGCAGTATTTT.

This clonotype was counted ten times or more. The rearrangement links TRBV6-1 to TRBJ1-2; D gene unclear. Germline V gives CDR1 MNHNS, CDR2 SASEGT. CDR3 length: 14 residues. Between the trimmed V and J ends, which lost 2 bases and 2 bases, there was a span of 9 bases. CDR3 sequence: CASSEWAGNYGYTF. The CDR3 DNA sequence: TGTGCCAGCAGTGAATGGGCGGGCAACTATGGCTACACCTTC.

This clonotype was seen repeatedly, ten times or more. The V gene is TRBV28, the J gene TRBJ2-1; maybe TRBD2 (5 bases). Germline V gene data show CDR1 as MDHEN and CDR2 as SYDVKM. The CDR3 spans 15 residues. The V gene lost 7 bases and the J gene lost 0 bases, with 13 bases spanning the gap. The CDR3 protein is CASNRIANSYNEQFF. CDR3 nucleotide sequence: TGTGCCAGCAACCGAATAGCGAACTCCTACAATGAGCAGTTCTTC. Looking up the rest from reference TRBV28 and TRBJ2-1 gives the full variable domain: DVKVTQSSRYLVKRTGEKVFLECVQDMDHENMFWYRQDPGLGLRLIYFSYDVKMKEKGDIPEGYSVSREKKERFSLILESASTNQTSMYLCASNRIANSYNEQFFGPGTRLTVL.

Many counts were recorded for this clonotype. CDR3 protein: CASSSGLAGLFGTGELFF. The CDR3 DNA follows: TGTGCCAGCAGTTCCGGACTAGCGGGACTCTTTGGGACCGGGGAGCTGTTTTTT. The rearrangement uses TRBV6-2 or TRBV6-3 and TRBJ2-2; 12 positions agree with TRBD2. The CDR3 loop spans 18 amino acids. CDR1 MNHEY and CDR2 SVGEGT come from the germline V gene. Trimming took 4 bases from V and 5 from J; bases not matched to a gene: 11.

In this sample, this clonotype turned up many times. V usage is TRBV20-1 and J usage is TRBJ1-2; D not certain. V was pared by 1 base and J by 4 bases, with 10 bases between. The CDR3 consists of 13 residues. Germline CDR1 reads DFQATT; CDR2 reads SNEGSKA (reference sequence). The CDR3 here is CSARVPGVYGYTF. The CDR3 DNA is TGCAGTGCTAGAGTTCCAGGAGTCTATGGCTACACCTTC.

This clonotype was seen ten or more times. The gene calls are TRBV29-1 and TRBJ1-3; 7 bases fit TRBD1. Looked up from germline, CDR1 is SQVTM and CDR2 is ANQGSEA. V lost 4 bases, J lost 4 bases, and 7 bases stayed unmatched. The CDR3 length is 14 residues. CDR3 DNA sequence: TGCAGCGTTGGAGAGACAGGGCGAGGAAACACCATATATTTT. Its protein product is CSVGETGRGNTIYF.

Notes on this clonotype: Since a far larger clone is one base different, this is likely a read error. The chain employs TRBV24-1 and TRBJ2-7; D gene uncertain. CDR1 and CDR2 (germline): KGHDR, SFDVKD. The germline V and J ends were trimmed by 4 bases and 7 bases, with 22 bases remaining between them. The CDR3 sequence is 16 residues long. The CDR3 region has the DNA TGTGCCACCAGTGACCGCGACCCGAAGAGCATCTATGAGCAGTACTTC. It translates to CATSDRDPKSIYEQYF.